This T cell receptor (beta chain) is from a study of T cells in women clearing cervical HPV infection. Turning to the study itself: Cases: HPV16-related CIN3 or worse on histology, a couple of invasive cancers. With HLA typing for only a few women, HLA confounding remains possible.

General observations from the study: CIN3+ cases had significantly higher TCR richness than controls; evenness did not differ.

All participants had a single incident cervical HPV16 infection, and prevalent HPV16 infections were excluded. The V gene lost 5 bases and the J gene lost 3 bases, with 20 bases spanning the gap. The CDR3 extends over 17 amino acids. From germline, CDR1 is MNHEY and CDR2 SVGEGT. With regard to this clone: Its antigen is currently unknown. The read stops 3 residues short of the end of the CDR3; the missing end is completed from the germline J gene.

Sequencing used immunoSEQ multiplex PCR; TCRdb keeps in-frame clones, though not all of them. The sample holds tens of thousands of clones. Input material: blood buffy coat. This sequence was found in a woman aged 18 to 75 with a cervical HPV16 infection that either progressed to CIN3+ or cleared (not recorded which). The chain links TRBV6-2 or TRBV6-3 to TRBJ1-5, with TRBD1 as a possible D gene (5 bases). CDR3 DNA, as far as it was read: TGTGCCAGCAGTCCAACCCAGGGTAATGGGGTCAATCAGCCC. It translates to CASSPTQGNGVNQP. The entire CDR3 protein reads CASSPTQGNGVNQPQHF.